This T cell receptor beta chain was profiled in a study of shared clonotypes between healthy human individuals. Turning to the study itself: Donors consisted of two women and a few men between 18 and 49. Study-wide points: Several donors shared around 5.1% of their naive CD4 clonotypes. The study found lower generation probabilities in non-shared clonotypes than in those shared by all four donors. Depth was large, yet rarefaction showed that sorted-subset sequencing was incomplete.

Turning to this clone: Its antigen is undetermined.

Here immunoSEQ multiplex PCR was the method, and the copy in TCRdb shows in-frame clones only, minus some. The sample records some 2,500,000 clones, 90% to 95% being singletons. Trimming cost V 2 bases and J 9 bases, with 17 bases left between them. This CDR3 comprises 14 residues. Looked up from germline, CDR1 is MDHEN and CDR2 is SYDVKM. This rearrangement joins TRBV28 to TRBJ2-7, with D maybe TRBD1 (6 bases). This clonotype originated in a man aged 18 to 29 in good health. Some clones in this sample may be carry-over from other donors' samples. Material for sequencing was naive CD4+ T cells from PBMCs. As to subset: CD45RA+ positively selected. CDR3 coding DNA: TGTGCCAGCAGTTTAAGGGCTACAGGGCCAGGGCAGTACTTC. Translation gives CASSLRATGPGQYF.